The 16 T cell receptor beta chains given below trace back to one sample, sequenced in a study of blood T cells in healthy people across ages. A second PCR, run for about 7 to 12 cycles, used a sample-barcoded 5' primer plus a J-beta primer mix. TCRdb passed the 5' RACE reads through MiXCR, listing each CDR3 protein once. Of approximately 940,000 distinct CDR3 sequences listed, about 48% were seen once; the top ten hold around an eighth. Sequenced: blood. Receptors were obtained from a man aged 25 to 40 in good health.

The J gene is TRBJ1-5, the V gene TRBV3-1; TRBD1 might be the D (5 bases). CDR1 is LGHDT, CDR2 YNNKEL, per germline (reference sequence). V was trimmed by 4 bases and J by 4 bases, leaving 11 bases between them. The CDR3 covers 14 residues. The CDR3 DNA reads TGTGCCAGCAGCCGCGGGACGGAAAATCAGCCCCAGCATTTT. Translation: CASSRGTENQPQHF.

The CDR3 reads CASSVGADGRNQPQHF. The CDR3 nucleotides are TGTGCCAGCAGCGTAGGGGCGGACGGGAGGAATCAGCCCCAGCATTTT. The rearrangement joins TRBV9 to TRBJ1-5; no firm D call. V was cut by 0 bases and J by 4 bases, with 14 bases left in between. The V gene's germline CDR1 is SGDLS and CDR2 YYNGEE. This CDR3 has 16 residues.

The chain employs TRBV20-1 and TRBJ2-5; 8 positions match TRBD2. The J call may be incorrect, as the DNA end agrees better with TRBJ2-7. The V gene's germline CDR1 is DFQATT and CDR2 SNEGSKA (reference sequence). The CDR3 is 15 residues long. The CDR3 spells CSARDSSGDSYEQYF. DNA of the CDR3: TGCAGTGCTAGAGATAGTAGCGGGGACTCCTACGAGCAGTACTTC.

With respect to this clonotype: A single base separates this from a much larger clone, so it may be a read error. V usage is TRBV4-2 and J usage is TRBJ2-5, with D possibly being TRBD2 (6 bases). The length of the CDR3 is 13 residues. Germline V CDR1 and CDR2: LGHNA, YNFKEQ. This CDR3 reads CANSQHSGGEQYF. The CDR3 DNA is TGTGCCAACAGCCAGCATAGCGGAGGTGAGCAGTACTTC.

This clonotype has a handful of counts. This chain links TRBV27 with TRBJ1-4, with 8 bases matching TRBD1. The CDR3 length is 16 residues. Germline trimming cut 6 bases from V and 6 bases from J; bases unmatched to any gene: 12. CDR1 MNHEY and CDR2 SMNVEV come from the germline V gene (reference sequence). CDR3 nucleotides: TGTGCCAGCAGACTCAATCTTCTGGGACAGGATGAAAAACTGTTTTTT. Its translation is CASRLNLLGQDEKLFF.

The chain links TRBV7-3 to TRBJ1-2, with TRBD1 matching 8 bases. Germline assignment: CDR1 SGHTA and CDR2 FQGTGA. V was pared by 5 bases and J by 5 bases, with 7 bases of the junction left unmatched. CDR3 size: 14 residues. CDR3 sequence (DNA): TGTGCCAGCAGCCAGGGGGCTATTTATTATGGCTACACCTTC. Amino acids: CASSQGAIYYGYTF.

J is TRBJ1-1 and V is TRBV5-4, with a tentative D call TRBD1 (5 bases). V was shortened by 0 bases and J by 5 bases, with 14 bases between the two germline ends. This CDR3 comprises 15 residues. CDR1 is SGHNT, CDR2 YYREEE, per germline (reference sequence). CDR3 nucleotides: TGTGCCAGCAGCTTGGACGCAGGGAAAGGGACTGAAGCTTTCTTT. Translating gives CASSLDAGKGTEAFF.

Ten or more counts support this clonotype. The rearrangement uses TRBV6-6 and TRBJ2-7; 9 bases fit TRBD1. V dropped 0 bases and J dropped 7; count of bases not matched to a gene: 7. The CDR3 is 15 residues long. CDR1 and CDR2 (germline): MNHNY, SVGAGI (reference sequence). CDR3 nucleotides: TGTGCCAGCAGTTACTCGAGAGGGACAGGGCAAGAGCAGTACTTC. This encodes CASSYSRGTGQEQYF.

The chain links TRBV6-1 to TRBJ1-2, with TRBD1 matching 8 bases. CDR1 and CDR2 from the germline V gene are MNHNS and SASEGT. The CDR3 is 13 residues long. V gave up 8 bases and J gave up 4 bases; unmatched junction bases: 6. The CDR3 DNA sequence: TGTGCCAGCTCGGACAGGGCCCTCTATGGCTACACCTTC. As protein: CASSDRALYGYTF.

This clonotype was recorded a few times. V and J are TRBV7-9 and TRBJ1-2, with unresolved D. V was cut by 2 bases and J by 5 bases, with 12 bases left in between. The germline gives CDR1 SEHNR, CDR2 FQNEAQ (reference sequence). This CDR3 contains 14 residues. CDR3 loop: CASSLRSGVYGYTF. DNA for the CDR3: TGTGCCAGCAGCTTAAGGTCGGGCGTATATGGCTACACCTTC. Filled out from reference TRBV7-9 and TRBJ1-2, the complete variable domain reads DTGVSQNPRHKITKRGQNVTFRCDPISEHNRLYWYRQTLGQGPEFLTYFQNEAQLEKSRLLSDRFSAERPKGSFSTLEIQRTEQGDSAMYLCASSLRSGVYGYTFGSGTRLTVV.

CDR3 residues: CASSLESQRGRETQYF. The DNA for the CDR3 is TGTGCCAGCAGCTTAGAATCCCAGCGGGGGAGAGAGACCCAGTACTTC. V is TRBV7-2 and J is TRBJ2-5, with 8 bases identical to TRBD2. Unmatched junction bases numbered 8, after V lost 1 base and J lost 4 bases. Germline values: CDR1 SGHTA, CDR2 FQGNSA. There are 16 residues in the CDR3.

This clonotype was observed a single time. This chain joins TRBV6-6 and TRBJ2-4, with D possibly called TRBD1 or TRBD2 (7 bases each). The germline V gene encodes CDR1 MNHNY and CDR2 SVGAGI (reference sequence). V gave up 5 bases and J gave up 3 bases, with 14 bases separating them. The CDR3 totals 15 residues. The CDR3 protein is CASSGRGLSKNIQYF. The DNA for the CDR3 is TGTGCCAGCAGTGGGAGGGGGCTAAGCAAAAACATTCAGTACTTC.

The chain carries TRBV4-2 and TRBJ1-2; maybe TRBD1 (5 bases). From germline, CDR1 is LGHNA and CDR2 YNFKEQ. This CDR3 is built from 16 residues. The V end lost 0 bases, the J end lost 8 bases, and 19 bases lay between the germline ends. The CDR3 region has the DNA TGTGCCAGCAGCCAAGATGTGGACACGCCTGGGAGGGGCTACACCTTC. Translated, it gives CASSQDVDTPGRGYTF.

V gene TRBV9 combines with J gene TRBJ1-2; TRBD1 is a possible D gene (5 bases). Per germline, CDR1 SGDLS and CDR2 YYNGEE. Deletions cut 4 bases from V and 1 base from J, with 14 bases between. CDR3 size: 15 residues. The CDR3 bases are TGTGCCAGCAGCCGGGGGGGGATGATTAACTATGGCTACACCTTC. It specifies CASSRGGMINYGYTF.

This clonotype occurred many times. This chain uses TRBV29-1 with TRBJ2-5, with a possible D match to TRBD2 (6 bases). Per germline, CDR1 SQVTM and CDR2 ANQGSEA. The length of the CDR3 is 15 residues. V lost 3 bases to trimming and J lost 5 bases, with 19 bases between them. CDR3 loop: CSVDRDSPFGETQYF. CDR3 DNA sequence: TGCAGCGTTGACAGGGACTCTCCTTTTGGGGAGACCCAGTACTTC.

In its sample, this clonotype was seen a few times. The gene calls are TRBV4-2 and TRBJ1-4, with a possible D match to TRBD1 (6 bases). Germline CDR1 and CDR2: LGHNA and YNFKEQ. The CDR3 is 15 amino acids. V lost 0 bases and J lost 3, with 8 bases in between. CDR3 in amino acids: CASSQEGGSNEKLFF. The CDR3 DNA is TGTGCCAGCAGCCAAGAAGGGGGGTCTAATGAAAAACTGTTTTTT.